This TCR beta chain originates from a study of shared clonotypes between healthy human individuals. Study-wide context: Sampling drew on donors who were two women and three men aged 18 to 49. Overall study results and limits: Estimated clonotype richness was generally higher in naive than memory subsets. Clonotype sharing among donors was thought likely to change with sequencing depth.

Deletions cut 6 bases from V and 15 bases from J, with 18 bases between. The CDR3 consists of 12 residues. Germline V CDR1 and CDR2: MDHEN, SYDVKM. About this clone itself: Its antigen is as yet unknown.

Generated by immunoSEQ multiplex PCR, the TCRdb table keeps only in-frame clones and is missing some. This sample has 900,000 to 1,200,000 clones, with around 82% found just once. This chain joins TRBV28 and TRBJ2-1, with TRBD1 as a possible D gene (5 bases). Input material: memory CD4+ T cells from PBMCs. This sample's subset: CD45RA-negative fraction. This receptor was obtained from a man aged 18 to 29 in good health. Some clones in this sample may be carry-over from other donors' samples. CDR3 sequence reads: CASSLPGIRGFF. The DNA for the CDR3 is TGTGCCAGCAGCCTACCCGGAATAAGGGGGTTCTTC.